This is a list of T cell receptor beta chains from one sample in a study of shared clonotypes between healthy human individuals. Profiling relied on immunoSEQ multiplex PCR, and the TCRdb table lists in-frame clones only, not all of them. The sample gives some 2.1 million clones, roughly 94% of which show up once; 0.9% to 1.3% is in the top ten. Sample: naive CD8+ T cells sorted from blood. The receptors were sampled from a man aged 18 to 30 in good health. Both conserved end residues are part of each CDR3. Fields, in order: V gene, J gene, D gene, clone size, CDR3 DNA, CDR3 protein. A D gene is named only where the DNA matches it firmly. Size tells how often a clone was seen (once, few, many) or the class of an expanded clone, and some rows leave it out.

TRBV6-6	TRBJ2-2	TRBD1	-	TGTGCCAGCAGGTGGACAGGGAACACCGGGGAGCTGTTTTTT	CASRWTGNTGELFF
TRBV7-9	TRBJ2-3	-	-	TGTGCCAGCAGCTTGGGCACAGATACGCAGTATTTT	CASSLGTDTQYF
TRBV6-5	TRBJ2-7	-	-	TGTGCCAGCAGTTCAGGGGCCCTACCCACCTACGAGCAGTACTTC	CASSSGALPTYEQYF
TRBV7-9	TRBJ2-3	-	-	TGTGCCAGCAGCGGCCGACAGGTCGAGGGGGATACGCAGTATTTT	CASSGRQVEGDTQYF
TRBV9	TRBJ2-7	-	-	TGTGCCAGCGGGGGGCTAGTCCACGAGCAGTACTTC	CASGGLVHEQYF
TRBV7-6	TRBJ2-1	TRBD2	-	TGTGCCAGCAGCCCTCTAGCGGGGCTTTACAATGAGCAGTTCTTC	CASSPLAGLYNEQFF
TRBV10-2	TRBJ2-7	TRBD1	-	TGCGCCAGCCTGTCCGGGACAGGAGGAGTCTACGAGCAGTACTTC	CASLSGTGGVYEQYF
TRBV19	TRBJ1-2	-	-	TGTGCCAGTAGTATCGAAGGTTATGGCTACACCTTC	CASSIEGYGYTF
TRBV7-9	TRBJ2-2	-	-	TGTGCCAGCCCACGCCACACCGGGGAGCTGTTTTTT	CASPRHTGELFF
TRBV11-2	TRBJ2-7	TRBD2	-	TGTGCCAGCAGCTTAACGGGAGGGCCATACGAGCAGTACTTC	CASSLTGGPYEQYF
TRBV6-1	TRBJ2-7	TRBD1	once	TGTGCCAGCAGTGAACCCCGGGACAGGGCCTGCGAGCAGTACTTC	CASSEPRDRACEQYF